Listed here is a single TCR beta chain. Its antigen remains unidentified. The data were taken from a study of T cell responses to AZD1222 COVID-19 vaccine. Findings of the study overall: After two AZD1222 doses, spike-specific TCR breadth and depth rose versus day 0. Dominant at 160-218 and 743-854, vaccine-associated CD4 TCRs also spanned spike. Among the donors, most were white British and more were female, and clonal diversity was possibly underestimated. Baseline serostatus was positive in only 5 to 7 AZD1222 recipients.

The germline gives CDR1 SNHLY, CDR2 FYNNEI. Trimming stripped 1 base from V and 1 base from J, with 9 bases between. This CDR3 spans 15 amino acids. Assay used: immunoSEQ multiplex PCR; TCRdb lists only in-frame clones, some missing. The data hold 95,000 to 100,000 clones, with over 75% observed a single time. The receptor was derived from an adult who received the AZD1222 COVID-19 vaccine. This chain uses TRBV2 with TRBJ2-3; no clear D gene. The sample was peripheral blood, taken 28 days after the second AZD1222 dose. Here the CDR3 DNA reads TGTGCCAGCAGTGAAGGGGCAGCCCGCACAGATACGCAGTATTTT. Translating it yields CASSEGAARTDTQYF.